This T cell receptor (beta chain) was captured in a study of T cells in Graves' hyperthyroidism and ophthalmopathy (dated by TCRdb to the late 2010s). Describing the broader study: Peripheral blood was sampled at the time of initial diagnosis, prior to any treatment. For training and testing, the 100 or so patients in the discovery cohort were randomly divided in a 7:3 ratio. An independent validation cohort of around 19 hyperthyroidism patients and 15 or so patients who later progressed to ophthalmopathy tested prospective prediction of ophthalmopathy. TCR V-J signatures able to tell the groups apart were searched for in a discovery cohort of 90 to 100 patients, of whom around 42 had Graves' ophthalmopathy and around 58 had stable Graves' hyperthyroidism. According to the paper, TCR Vbeta CDR3 sequencing was carried out on about 140 peripheral blood samples, which came from 40 to 45 ophthalmopathy, about 75 hyperthyroidism and around 17 progressor patients. Thyroid tissue and blood T-cell repertoires from about 6 Graves' hyperthyroidism patients were also compared in the study. Following sampling, methimazole starting at 30 mg daily was given to hyperthyroidism patients, and high-dose intravenous methylprednisolone was given to ophthalmopathy patients.

This clonotype was detected a few times. Its antigen is not yet known. Base qualities are not recorded, but no much larger clone differs from it by a single base. The research as a whole found: No statistical method was used to fix the sample size in advance, and group allocation was not hidden from the investigators. In validation, the model predicted progression to ophthalmopathy with approximately 71% sensitivity and approximately 72% specificity, a median of 6.5 months before onset. Blood samples also contained most of the expanded thyroid clonotypes (frequency above 0.001), which suggests that blood repertoires may reflect thyroid immune responses. A model built on a 13 V-J signature distinguished ophthalmopathy from stable hyperthyroidism, reaching about 88% sensitivity and 81.08% specificity in cross-validation and 80%/75% in testing.

The TCR beta CDR3 regions were amplified from RNA transcripts. The first round of RT-PCR for the TCR CDR3 was performed with the HTBI primer set and the Qiagen OneStep RT-PCR kit. A second multiplex PCR round built the libraries, followed by size selection and purification. Sequencing of the libraries was done on an Illumina HiSeq2000 using paired-end 100 bp reads. The authors processed their data as follows. Raw data were processed with SOAPnuke, discarding reads with adapters, uncalled bases, mean Phred below 15, or no exact constant-primer or identifier match. High-quality paired reads were merged with COPE v1.2.5, and unique nucleotide sequences were defined as clonotypes. MiTCR v1.1 was used to align the clonotypes against IMGT TRBV, TRBD and TRBJ reference segments. Analysis was restricted to V-J combinations with a frequency above 0.0001, which covered over 98% of repertoires. A TCS score was defined as the ratio of F50 (clonal expansion) to E x V (chaos), with BLOSUM62-based TCRdist applied between CDR3 peptides within each V-J. Welch's t-statistics and random forest reduced around 550 V-J features to 13, which were used in a naive Bayes classifier (R e1071). TCRdb cleaned the public reads at Q25 with fastp, built clones with MiXCR and kept in-frame beta chains. Each record represents a unique CDR3 protein, reported with the most common genes and DNA among its rows. The V and J calls and clone size come from TCRdb's table, not from the authors' own analysis. This sample gives about 640,000 distinct CDR3 sequences in total; around 20% of them show up just once. The ten largest make up 34% of the sample.

Moderately to severely active disease, a Clinical Activity Score of at least 3, a NOSPECS grade of at least 4, and a duration under 3 months were present in ophthalmopathy patients. Patients with uncontrolled infections, other autoimmune diseases, pregnancy or lactation were excluded. Diagnoses relied on clinical symptoms, serum thyroxine and TRAb, thyroid ultrasound and orbital computed tomography. Ficoll-Paque density gradient centrifugation was used to isolate PBMCs from approximately 10 ml of fresh peripheral blood. Trizol reagent was used to extract total RNA, and RNA quality was then checked on an Agilent 2100 Bioanalyzer. Reading the germline V gene gives CDR1 MGHRA and CDR2 YSYEKL. Trimming removed 5 bases from V and 0 bases from J, leaving 13 bases between the germline ends. Taken from cysteine to phenylalanine, the CDR3 has 16 residues. Kept here is only the CDR3 DNA, which spans 48 bases and is read in frame from base 1.

The V and J segments used are TRBV4-1 and TRBJ1-4; TRBD1 is possibly the D segment (5 matching bases). Source material: blood. The receptor was derived from a young man with Graves' ophthalmopathy. For the CDR3, the sequence is CASSGDRHATNEKLFF. The nucleotide sequence reads as follows: TGCGCCAGCAGCGGCGACAGACATGCAACTAATGAAAAACTGTTTTTT.